This is a list of T cell receptor beta chains from one sample in a study of blood T cell repertoires in COVID-19. The data were produced by immunoSEQ multiplex PCR, yet TCRdb's version contains in-frame clones alone and is incomplete. Of fewer than 350,000 clones in the sample, 85% were seen once. Material for sequencing was PBMCs or T cells enriched from blood (not recorded which). The receptors were sampled from a woman aged 50 to 65 who had recovered from COVID-19. CDR3s include the opening cysteine and the closing phenylalanine or tryptophan. D genes are given only for firm matches. Size values are once, few and many counts, or a class for expanded clones, and some rows have none.

DNA | CDR3 | J | D | size | V
TGTGCCAGCAGGGGGGGAGTAATCTTAGCCAAAAACATTCAGTACTTC | CASRGGVILAKNIQYF | TRBJ2-4 | . | once | TRBV28
TGTGCCAGTAGTTCACGGACAGGGCCGAAGACCCAGTACTTC | CASSSRTGPKTQYF | TRBJ2-5 | TRBD1 | once | TRBV19
TGCGCCAGCAGCTTGGGCAGGGTAGTTTCGGCCGGGGAGCTGTTTTTT | CASSLGRVVSAGELFF | TRBJ2-2 | . | . | TRBV5-1
TGTGCCAGCCAGGGACAGCCATTCACTGGCTACACCTTC | CASQGQPFTGYTF | TRBJ1-2 | TRBD1 | . | TRBV28
TGTGCCAGCAGCGTAGCTGGGGGGGCTAAAGAGACCCAGTACTTC | CASSVAGGAKETQYF | TRBJ2-5 | . | . | TRBV9
TGTGCCAGCAGTTTGTCGGTCCCAGGGAACACTGAAGCTTTCTTT | CASSLSVPGNTEAFF | TRBJ1-1 | . | few | TRBV6-2/TRBV6-3
TGTGCCAGCAGCTACGAGGGAGGGTATGGCTACACCTTC | CASSYEGGYGYTF | TRBJ1-2 | . | . | TRBV5-6
TGTGCCAGAAGCTTCGGCCTTCGGGCCTACGAGCAGTACTTC | CARSFGLRAYEQYF | TRBJ2-7 | . | . | TRBV5-3
TGTGCCAGCAGTTTCCCGCTGCCGACAGGGGGCGAGATCGAAGCTTTCTTT | CASSFPLPTGGEIEAFF | TRBJ1-1 | TRBD1 | . | TRBV27
TGTGCCATCAGGAACGGGACAAGCTACGAGCAGTACTTC | CAIRNGTSYEQYF | TRBJ2-7 | . | once | TRBV10-3
TGTGCCAGTAGTATGTTAGCGGGGGATATAAATGAGCAGTTCTTC | CASSMLAGDINEQFF | TRBJ2-1 | TRBD2 | . | TRBV19